This TCR beta chain is drawn from a study of T cells in Graves' hyperthyroidism and ophthalmopathy. For ophthalmopathy patients, the Clinical Activity Score was at least 3 and the NOSPECS grade at least 4; duration was under 3 months. Diagnoses used clinical symptoms, serum thyroxine and TRAb, thyroid ultrasound and orbital computed tomography. From roughly 10 ml of fresh peripheral blood, PBMCs were isolated. This CDR3 has 15 amino acids. Germline CDR1 and CDR2: SEHNR and FQNEAQ (reference sequence). V dropped 7 bases and J dropped 2; count of bases not matched to a gene: 8. RNA transcripts served as the template for amplifying TCR beta CDR3 regions. In the first-round RT-PCR of the TCR CDR3, the HTBI primer set was used. MiXCR, applied by TCRdb to the multiplex PCR reads, yields one record per CDR3 protein. The sample holds approximately 300,000 distinct CDR3 sequences; around 20% are singletons and the top ten take under 40%.

This clonotype has a count of ten or more. The sample taken for sequencing was blood. The rearrangement uses TRBV7-9 and TRBJ2-7, with 10 bases fitting TRBD1. This TCR was recovered from a man aged 45-60 years with Graves' ophthalmopathy. DNA for the CDR3: TGTGCCAGCACTTCGGCGGGGACAGGGGCCTACGAGCAGTACTTC. It translates to CASTSAGTGAYEQYF.